This T cell receptor beta chain is drawn from a study of T cells in Graves' hyperthyroidism and ophthalmopathy. This clonotype was counted at least ten times. What it recognizes is unknown. Whole-study results and caveats: Model output signaled ophthalmopathy a median roughly six months ahead of onset.

Germline V CDR1 and CDR2: SQVTM, ANQGSEA. V was cut by 4 bases and J by 3 bases, with 10 bases left in between. This CDR3 contains 12 residues. RNA transcripts yielded amplified TCR beta CDR3 regions. An initial round of RT-PCR targeting the TCR CDR3 relied on the HTBI primer set. MiXCR was run by TCRdb on the multiplex PCR reads, yielding one entry per CDR3 protein. This sample yields hundreds of thousands of distinct CDR3 sequences, of which roughly 14% are seen a single time; around 4% belongs to the top ten. Subjects with ophthalmopathy showed a Clinical Activity Score no lower than 3, a NOSPECS grade no lower than 4, and a duration shorter than 3 months.

The sequence came from a woman aged 35 to 49 with Graves' ophthalmopathy. The sequencing sample was made of blood. The chain recombines TRBV29-1 with TRBJ2-7; weak D call: TRBD2 (6 bases). Written as DNA, the CDR3 is TGCAGCGTTGTGGCGGGGTACTACGAGCAGTACTTC. Protein product: CSVVAGYYEQYF.